This T cell receptor beta chain was captured in a study of T cell responses to AZD1222 COVID-19 vaccine (dated by TCRdb to 2020 to 2023). Study-wide context: AZD1222 recipients whose second dose came at about 4 weeks and those whose second dose came at about 12 weeks were combined into one group, since spike-specific TCR depth and breadth did not differ between the two schedules. Trial participants were enrolled into age subgroups of 18-55, 56-69 and 70-plus years, which contained roughly 150, 30 and 60 TCR-sequenced participants, respectively. A total of around 240 trial participants underwent TCR sequencing, of whom 200 to 220 had received two doses of AZD1222 and about 26 had received two doses of the MenACWY control vaccine.

What the time point label conveys for this sample: baseline before first vaccination. Vaccinee samples came from UK trials COV001 and COV002, including a single-blind randomized controlled phase 2/3 trial of AZD1222 (ChAdOx1 nCoV-19) in healthy adults. For TCRbeta chain sequencing, PBMC samples from trial participants were taken at day 0 and at day 28 after the second dose. The CDR3 regions of human TCRbeta chains were analyzed by immunosequencing. On the study's bioinformatics: Repertoire TCRs were matched against a reference library of SARS-CoV-2-specific TCRs generated with the MIRA antigen-specificity platform. Breadth was defined as the fraction of unique TCRs that were SARS-CoV-2-associated, and depth was defined as the fraction of total T cells that were SARS-CoV-2-associated. Using the MIRA data, every spike-specific TCR was mapped to the spike region that the TCR reacted to and assigned to either a CD4 or a CD8 class. Log10-transformed breadth and depth values were compared by one-way ANOVA with Sidak's multiple comparisons tests. TCRdb provides this immuneACCESS table in a form limited to in-frame rearrangements. Some clones are lacking; in checked studies, under half of them reflect an unresolved V gene, and why the rest are absent is not known. V, J and clone size are taken as reported in that table, and D and trimming were inferred from the DNA itself. This sample lists around 180,000 clones; around 88% were detected once. The top ten clonotypes cover approximately 0.49% of the sample.

Summary of the overall study and its limitations: Conclusions about previously exposed vaccinees were limited because only 6 or 7 AZD1222 recipients were SARS-CoV-2 seropositive at baseline. Spike-specific TCR breadth and depth rose significantly after two AZD1222 doses compared with day 0 and with MenACWY recipients. Most participants were white British and females outnumbered males, and the authors suggested that clonal diversity may have been underestimated. Vaccine-associated CD4 TCRs spanned the whole spike protein, with dominant responses in regions 160-218 and 743-854. Reportedly, close to half of the unique spike-specific TCRs recognized epitopes lying outside the regions that are mutated in the B.1.351 and B.1.1.7 variants. Because no day 14 peak-response samples were available, repertoires were characterized only after the peak T cell response. The 56-69-year group was small, and its depth increase did not reach significance, likely because of low power.

V and J are truncated by 6 bases and 4 bases respectively, leaving an intervening sequence of 16 bases. Spanning cysteine to phenylalanine, the CDR3 consists of 16 amino acids. CDR3 DNA only is kept here, 48 bases in frame from base 1. The germline V gene sets CDR1 to KGHSH and CDR2 to LQKENI. About this clone itself: The clone's antigen remains unknown. Base qualities are missing; no much larger clone stands one base away.

Recombination connected TRBV18 to TRBJ2-6; D gene: possibly TRBD2, on 6 matching bases. This specimen was peripheral blood, taken on day 0 of AZD1222 vaccination. The clonotype was recovered from an adult in good health. The nucleotide sequence reads as follows: TGTGCCAGCTCCCAGAACGGGGGATCGGGGGCCAACGTCCTGACTTTC. This is translated as CASSQNGGSGANVLTF.